Below are 20 T cell receptor beta chains sequenced from a single sample in a study of blood T cell repertoires in COVID-19. Here immunoSEQ multiplex PCR was the method, and the copy in TCRdb shows in-frame clones only, minus some. The data contain approximately 260,000 clones, 80% to 90% of them singletons. The sample comprised peripheral blood. The receptors shown here come from a woman aged 70-85 years with COVID-19, enrolled during active disease.

The J gene is TRBJ1-1, the V gene TRBV2; D is perhaps TRBD1 (5 bases). The germline V gene has CDR1 SNHLY and CDR2 FYNNEI. V was cut by 8 bases and J by 10 bases, with 14 bases left in between. CDR3 length equals 11 residues. The CDR3 DNA follows: TGTGCCAGCGGGGCAGGCGCTGGAGCTTTCTTT. Amino acids: CASGAGAGAFF.

V gene TRBV29-1 combines with J gene TRBJ2-2; TRBD2 agrees at 9 bases. The CDR3 extends over 15 amino acids. Germline trimming cut 6 bases from V and 2 bases from J; bases unmatched to any gene: 7. Germline CDR1 is SQVTM and CDR2 is ANQGSEA. CDR3 protein: CSVRIAGANTGELFF. The CDR3, as DNA: TGCAGCGTCCGGATAGCGGGAGCTAACACCGGGGAGCTGTTTTTT.

This chain links TRBV4-2 with TRBJ1-2; 7 positions agree with TRBD1. Unmatched junction bases numbered 1, after V lost 1 base and J lost 2 bases. In germline, CDR1 is LGHNA, CDR2 YNFKEQ. The CDR3 is made up of 14 amino acids. The CDR3 nucleotides are TGTGCCAGCAGCCAAGGAGGGGGCAACTATGGCTACACCTTC. It codes for CASSQGGGNYGYTF.

V gene TRBV5-1 combines with J gene TRBJ1-1, with 9 bases aligning to TRBD1. Trimming cost V 4 bases and J 2 bases; bases outside gene matches: 3. Germline V gene sequence: CDR1 SGHRS, CDR2 YFSETQ. The length of the CDR3 is 14 residues. DNA for the CDR3: TGCGCCAGCAGCCGGGACAGGGTAAACACTGAAGCTTTCTTT. This gives the protein CASSRDRVNTEAFF.

The V and J genes are TRBV19 and TRBJ2-5, with D possibly TRBD1 on 6 matching bases. V lost 6 bases to trimming and J lost 5 bases, with 13 bases between them. This CDR3 is built from 13 residues. Germline-derived CDR1 and CDR2 are LNHDA and SQIVND (reference sequence). CDR3 DNA: TGTGCCAGTAGCCAGGGGTTTGGGGAGACCCAGTACTTC. Translation: CASSQGFGETQYF. Full variable domain (missing parts from reference TRBV19 and TRBJ2-5): DGGITQSPKYLFRKEGQNVTLSCEQNLNHDAMYWYRQDPGQGLRLIYYSQIVNDFQKGDIAEGYSVSREKKESFPLTVTSAQKNPTAFYLCASSQGFGETQYFGPGTRLLVL.

The genes are TRBV28 and TRBJ1-5; D not certain. Germline V gives CDR1 MDHEN, CDR2 SYDVKM. Deletions cut 7 bases from V and 4 bases from J, with 17 bases between. CDR3 size: 15 residues. The CDR3 DNA follows: TGTGCCAGCAAGAGTTTCGACTCCCCAAATCAGCCCCAGCATTTT. Protein sequence: CASKSFDSPNQPQHF.

The CDR3 DNA is TGTGCCAGCAGCAAGACCGGGACAGGCCTCTATGGCTACACCTTC. It yields the protein CASSKTGTGLYGYTF. The genes are TRBV28 and TRBJ1-2; 8 bases agree with TRBD1. V lost 6 bases, J lost 4 bases, and 10 bases stayed unmatched. Germline values: CDR1 MDHEN, CDR2 SYDVKM. The CDR3 covers 15 residues.

This clone was detected only once. This rearrangement joins TRBV24-1 to TRBJ1-6, with TRBD1 identical over 7 bases. The CDR3 runs 14 residues. Looked up from germline, CDR1 is KGHDR and CDR2 is SFDVKD. V was clipped by 3 bases and J by 10 bases; unmatched bases: 5. The CDR3 here is CATSDEGARSPLHF. CDR3 nucleotide sequence: TGTGCCACCAGTGATGAGGGGGCGCGATCACCCCTCCACTTT.

This clone has only one observation. The chain links TRBV28 to TRBJ1-1, with D maybe TRBD1 (6 bases). V lost 5 bases to trimming and J lost 6 bases, with 10 bases between them. The CDR3 totals 12 residues. The germline gives CDR1 MDHEN, CDR2 SYDVKM. The CDR3 sequence is CASSRRQAEAFF. DNA of the CDR3: TGTGCCAGCAGTCGCCGACAGGCTGAAGCTTTCTTT.

The V gene is TRBV10-2, the J gene TRBJ1-1; the match to TRBD1 covers 10 bases. Trimming cost V 10 bases and J 2 bases; bases outside gene matches: 13. In germline, CDR1 is WSHSY, CDR2 SAAADI. The CDR3 is made up of 16 amino acids. CDR3 coding DNA: TGCGCCACCTGGACAGGGGGAGGATCCGGTAACACTGAAGCTTTCTTT. This encodes CATWTGGGSGNTEAFF.

This clone was counted a single time. The chain links TRBV3-1 (or the pseudogene TRBV3-2) to TRBJ2-7; D may be TRBD2 (6 bases). Germline V gene data show CDR1 as LGHDT and CDR2 as YNNKEL (reference sequence). Trimming pared 4 bases from V and 4 bases from J, leaving 20 bases between. This CDR3 comprises 16 residues. CDR3 amino acids: CASSRSLGTASYEQYF. CDR3 in DNA: TGTGCCAGCAGCCGCTCTTTGGGGACTGCGAGTTACGAGCAGTACTTC.

The chain uses TRBV18 and TRBJ2-3; D not resolved. The CDR3 loop spans 12 amino acids. The V and J ends lost 3 bases and 5 bases respectively, with 6 bases between them. Looked up from germline, CDR1 is KGHSH and CDR2 is LQKENI. The CDR3 DNA is TGTGCCAGCTCACCGGCCCTAGATACGCAGTATTTT. Translating gives CASSPALDTQYF. The variable domain in full, with the rest retrieved from reference TRBV18 and TRBJ2-3, is NAGVMQNPRHLVRRRGQEARLRCSPMKGHSHVYWYRQLPEEGLKFMVYLQKENIIDESGMPKERFSAEFPKEGPSILRIQQVVRGDSAAYFCASSPALDTQYFGPGTRLTVL.

The chain couples TRBV19 to TRBJ1-5; no clear D gene. Germline lookup yields CDR1 LNHDA and CDR2 SQIVND (reference sequence). The germline V and J ends were trimmed by 3 bases and 3 bases, with 9 bases remaining between them. The CDR3 consists of 14 residues. The CDR3 coding sequence is TGTGCCAGTAGTATCTCTAGCTTCAATCAGCCCCAGCATTTT. Protein product: CASSISSFNQPQHF. The full variable domain, its missing parts supplied by reference TRBV19 and TRBJ1-5, is DGGITQSPKYLFRKEGQNVTLSCEQNLNHDAMYWYRQDPGQGLRLIYYSQIVNDFQKGDIAEGYSVSREKKESFPLTVTSAQKNPTAFYLCASSISSFNQPQHFGDGTRLSIL.

The V gene is TRBV7-2, the J gene TRBJ2-3; 12 bases are shared with TRBD2. The CDR3 totals 16 residues. Germline V CDR1 and CDR2: SGHTA, FQGNSA. V was clipped by 8 bases and J by 4 bases; unmatched bases: 10. CDR3 in amino acids: CASASGRAMAADTQYF. CDR3 DNA sequence: TGTGCCAGCGCTAGCGGGAGGGCCATGGCGGCAGATACGCAGTATTTT.

The J gene is TRBJ1-3, the V gene TRBV2; D is perhaps TRBD1 (5 bases). The V gene's germline CDR1 is SNHLY and CDR2 FYNNEI. Trimming pared 6 bases from V and 0 bases from J, leaving 6 bases between. CDR3 length: 13 amino acids. CDR3 sequence reads: CASRTVSGNTIYF. CDR3 DNA sequence: TGTGCCAGCAGGACAGTCTCTGGAAACACCATATATTTT.

The CDR3 is CASTPWDSLGEQFF. CDR3 sequence (DNA): TGTGCCAGTACCCCTTGGGACTCCTTAGGTGAGCAGTTCTTC. The chain combines TRBV19 with TRBJ2-1, with D possibly TRBD2 on 6 matching bases. This CDR3 has 14 residues. Germline V lookup: CDR1 LNHDA, CDR2 SQIVND (reference sequence). Trimming took off 7 bases at V and 9 bases at J, with 19 bases between the two ends.

This chain uses TRBV6-5 with TRBJ2-1, with 10 bases that match TRBD2. Trimming cost V 0 bases and J 9 bases; bases outside gene matches: 5. CDR3 length: 15 amino acids. CDR1 is MNHEY and CDR2 is SVGAGI in the germline V gene. CDR3 loop: CASSYSGLANSEQFF. CDR3 DNA sequence: TGTGCCAGCAGTTACTCGGGACTAGCGAATAGTGAGCAGTTCTTC.

This clone was recorded only once. V usage is TRBV5-4 and J usage is TRBJ2-4; TRBD2 aligns across 14 bases. Germline V gene sequence: CDR1 SGHNT, CDR2 YYREEE (reference sequence). This CDR3 contains 17 residues. After removal of 4 bases from V and 0 bases from J, the junction contained 3 bases not matched to a gene. The CDR3 sequence is CASSQGLAGGAKNIQYF. The CDR3 DNA is TGTGCCAGCAGCCAAGGACTAGCGGGGGGAGCCAAAAACATTCAGTACTTC.

This rearrangement joins TRBV14 to TRBJ2-1, with D unclear. From germline, CDR1 is SGHDN and CDR2 FVKESK. The V end was cut by 0 bases, the J end by 3 bases, with 12 bases between. CDR3 length: 16 amino acids. The CDR3 sequence: CASSQETVGVYNEQFF. In DNA form, the CDR3 reads TGTGCCAGCAGCCAAGAAACGGTCGGAGTCTACAATGAGCAGTTCTTC.

This clone has at least ten counts. The chain carries TRBV4-1 and TRBJ1-1; 9 bases are a match to TRBD1. V lost 1 base to trimming and J lost 1 base; unmatched junction nucleotides: 4. Germline V gene sequence: CDR1 MGHRA, CDR2 YSYEKL. The CDR3 covers 16 residues. CDR3 coding DNA: TGCGCCAGCAGCCAAGCACCGGGACAGGGGAACACTGAAGCTTTCTTT. It translates to CASSQAPGQGNTEAFF.